Below are 18 T cell receptor beta chains sequenced from a single sample in a study of spatial heterogeneity in lung cancer. These receptors lack a known antigen. The time point here: sample taken at primary tumor resection. General study findings and limits: Tumoral mutation counts were tracked by counts of expanded intratumoral alpha and beta TCRs.

TCRdb re-called the 5' RACE reads with MiXCR, one entry per CDR3 protein. The table has approximately 1,600 distinct CDR3 sequences, about 13% seen once. This specimen was lung tumor tissue, taken at surgery. Source of these receptors: a male donor with early-stage non-small cell lung cancer.

Within the sample, this clonotype is medium-sized (0.01 to 0.1%). The chain recombines TRBV5-1 with TRBJ2-2; unclear D gene. Germline V gene sequence: CDR1 SGHRS, CDR2 YFSETQ. The CDR3 is 14 amino acids. Trimming took off 0 bases at V and 2 bases at J, with 5 bases between the two ends. This chain's CDR3 is CASSLAGNTGELFF. DNA of the CDR3: TGCGCCAGCAGCTTGGCCGGAAACACCGGGGAGCTGTTTTTT. The whole variable domain, filled in from reference TRBV5-1 and TRBJ2-2, reads KAGVTQTPRYLIKTRGQQVTLSCSPISGHRSVSWYQQTPGQGLQFLFEYFSETQRNKGNFPGRFSGRQFSNSRSEMNVSTLELGDSALYLCASSLAGNTGELFFGEGSRLTVL.

The genes are TRBV20-1 and TRBJ2-1; 12 nucleotides agree with TRBD2. This CDR3 is 17 amino acids long. From germline, CDR1 is DFQATT and CDR2 SNEGSKA (reference sequence). With V trimmed by 1 base and J by 7 bases, 11 bases remained unmatched. The CDR3: CSARVSRLAGGRNEQFF. CDR3 in DNA: TGCAGTGCTAGAGTGTCTCGGCTAGCGGGGGGGCGAAATGAGCAGTTCTTC.

By share of the sample, this clonotype is medium-sized. This sequence joins TRBV11-2 and TRBJ2-1; D gene unclear. Germline CDR1 SGHAT, CDR2 FQNNGV. Trimming shortened V by 5 bases and J by 0 bases, and 14 bases separated the two germline ends. The CDR3 runs to 16 residues. The CDR3 DNA reads TGTGCCAGCAGCCCCGCCGGTGCTTCCTCCTACAATGAGCAGTTCTTC. Amino acids: CASSPAGASSYNEQFF.

This clonotype has just a few counts. This chain links TRBV7-2 with TRBJ1-3; D call uncertain. V lost 5 bases to trimming and J lost 4 bases, with 12 bases between them. CDR1 is SGHTA, CDR2 FQGNSA, per germline. There are 14 residues in the CDR3. The chain's CDR3 is CASSPGGYGNTIYF. CDR3 bases: TGTGCCAGCAGCCCAGGAGGGTACGGAAACACCATATATTTT.

Within the sample, this clonotype is medium-sized. The rearrangement uses TRBV6-2 or TRBV6-3 and TRBJ1-2; D uncertain. The CDR3 is 14 amino acids. Deletions cut 3 bases from V and 4 bases from J, with 12 bases between. Germline CDR1 reads MNHEY; CDR2 reads SVGEGT. This chain's CDR3 is CASSYEGMSYGYTF. CDR3 nucleotide sequence: TGTGCCAGCAGTTATGAGGGAATGAGCTATGGCTACACCTTC.

In this sample, this clonotype turned up a few times. V gene TRBV3-1 combines with J gene TRBJ2-1; 9 bases line up with TRBD2. There are 15 residues in the CDR3. Trimming removed 1 base from V and 4 bases from J; junction bases left unmatched: 2. Germline values: CDR1 LGHDT, CDR2 YNNKEL (reference sequence). The CDR3 sequence is CASSQGLAEYNEQFF. As DNA, the CDR3 is TGTGCCAGCAGCCAAGGACTAGCGGAATACAATGAGCAGTTCTTC.

Sample share makes this clonotype medium-sized. The rearrangement uses TRBV7-2 and TRBJ2-3; tentatively, D is TRBD2 (5 bases). CDR3 length: 14 residues. V lost 1 base to trimming and J lost 4 bases, with 9 bases between them. CDR1 is SGHTA, CDR2 FQGNSA, per germline. For the CDR3, the DNA is TGTGCCAGCAGCTTAGGGGGAGCGGCAGATACGCAGTATTTT. Residues: CASSLGGAADTQYF.

This clonotype ranks as large. The chain uses TRBV12-3 or TRBV12-4 and TRBJ1-3; D is possibly TRBD1 (5 bases). The V gene lost 1 base and the J gene lost 4 bases, with 11 bases spanning the gap. CDR3 length: 15 amino acids. The CDR3 DNA reads TGTGCCAGCAGTTTAGGACAGTCCGGGGGAAACACCATATATTTT. Encoded protein: CASSLGQSGGNTIYF.

The rearrangement links TRBV29-1 to TRBJ2-3; the match to TRBD2 covers 14 bases. V lost 7 bases, J lost 3 bases, and 6 bases stayed unmatched. The CDR3 sequence is 15 residues long. The germline CDR1 and CDR2 sequences are SQVTM and ANQGSEA. For the CDR3, the DNA is TGCAGCGGTGCCGGACTAGCGGGAGGAACAGATACGCAGTATTTT. Amino acid sequence: CSGAGLAGGTDTQYF.

This clonotype has ten or more counts. This rearrangement joins TRBV5-1 to TRBJ1-2; D may be TRBD1 (6 bases). Trimming removed 0 bases from V and 0 bases from J, with 6 bases in between. The CDR3 spans 14 residues. CDR1 is SGHRS and CDR2 is YFSETQ in the germline V gene. In nucleotides, the CDR3 is TGCGCCAGCAGCTTGGGGACAGCTAACTATGGCTACACCTTC. Amino acid sequence: CASSLGTANYGYTF.

This clonotype is classed as medium-sized (0.01 to 0.1%). The chain links TRBV2 to TRBJ2-1; TRBD2 matches at 9 bases. V was pared by 2 bases and J by 9 bases, with 8 bases of the junction left unmatched. CDR3 length equals 15 residues. The germline V gene encodes CDR1 SNHLY and CDR2 FYNNEI. The CDR3 spells CASSELAGIVGEQFF. The CDR3 coding sequence is TGTGCCAGCAGTGAACTAGCGGGGATTGTGGGTGAGCAGTTCTTC.

This clonotype is deemed medium-sized. V and J are TRBV7-6 and TRBJ2-7, with D hard to call. The germline V and J ends were trimmed by 5 bases and 1 base, with 18 bases remaining between them. The CDR3 sequence is 16 residues long. Germline CDR1 SGHVS, CDR2 FNYEAQ. The CDR3 reads CASSQAETLGSYEQYF. The CDR3 DNA is TGTGCCAGCAGCCAAGCTGAGACATTGGGGTCCTACGAGCAGTACTTC.

This clonotype has just a few counts. The J gene is TRBJ1-5, the V gene TRBV5-4; D remains ambiguous. V gave up 0 bases and J gave up 5 bases, with 6 bases separating them. Germline CDR1 and CDR2: SGHNT and YYREEE (reference sequence). The CDR3 contains 13 residues. CDR3 coding DNA: TGTGCCAGCAGCTTGGACGGGGATCAGCCCCAGCATTTT. Translation: CASSLDGDQPQHF.

This clonotype is large within its sample. The rearrangement uses TRBV2 and TRBJ2-1; D call uncertain. CDR3 size: 11 residues. Germline V CDR1 and CDR2: SNHLY, FYNNEI. The V end lost 7 bases, the J end lost 9 bases, and 10 bases lay between the germline ends. As DNA, the CDR3 is TGTGCCAGCAAAGGGCGAGGTGAGCAGTTCTTC. Its protein product is CASKGRGEQFF.

This clonotype occurred a few times. The chain combines TRBV6-6 with TRBJ1-2, with TRBD1 matching over 7 bases. V lost 10 bases and J lost 0; bases outside the gene matches: 5. The CDR3 totals 13 residues. Germline lookup yields CDR1 MNHNY and CDR2 SVGAGI (reference sequence). The CDR3 DNA follows: TGTGCCACCTTAGGGACAGCTAACTATGGCTACACCTTC. Translation gives CATLGTANYGYTF.

This clonotype was counted ten times or more. The rearrangement links TRBV2 to TRBJ1-5; tentative D call: TRBD1 (6 bases). V shed 7 bases and J shed 2 bases, with 9 bases lying between them. This CDR3 spans 13 amino acids. Germline-derived CDR1 and CDR2 are SNHLY and FYNNEI. The CDR3 reads CASTQGGNQPQHF. CDR3 nucleotides: TGTGCCAGCACACAGGGTGGCAATCAGCCCCAGCATTTT.

This clonotype is labeled medium-sized. This sequence joins TRBV10-2 and TRBJ2-1, with a tentative D call TRBD2 (6 bases). The V gene's germline CDR1 is WSHSY and CDR2 SAAADI. The V gene lost 3 bases and the J gene lost 7 bases, with 13 bases spanning the gap. The CDR3 contains 14 residues. The CDR3 loop is CASSEASRGNEQFF. CDR3 sequence (DNA): TGCGCCAGCAGTGAAGCTAGTCGGGGGAATGAGCAGTTCTTC.

By sample share, this clonotype is medium-sized. The chain links TRBV20-1 to TRBJ2-7; D gene ambiguous. Germline CDR1 reads DFQATT; CDR2 reads SNEGSKA (reference sequence). The V end lost 4 bases, the J end lost 7 bases, and 11 bases lay between the germline ends. CDR3 length: 11 amino acids. As DNA, the CDR3 is TGCAGTGCTATCGCTATGAAGGAGCAGTACTTC. Its translation is CSAIAMKEQYF.